What follows describes a single T cell receptor (beta chain). The target antigen is unknown. The source of the sample is a study of cytotoxic CD8 clonotypes in ibrutinib-treated CLL. About the research overall: There were, on average, approximately 260,000 productive templates and tens of thousands of productive rearrangements per sample. Study-wide results and limits: Elevated clonality accompanied ibrutinib response, with a return toward baseline values at progression. While tracking circulating CD8+ T-cell counts, baseline clonality exceeded that of age-matched healthy donors. Under therapy, public clonotypes either contracted or stayed stable, and they were uncommon.

Assay used: immunoSEQ multiplex PCR; TCRdb lists only in-frame clones, some missing. The table records 65,000 to 95,000 clones, just over 85% of them present only once. This TCR was recovered from a human donor with chronic lymphocytic leukemia. Sequenced here: PBMCs, sampled before ibrutinib treatment.

The CDR3 DNA is TGTGCCAGCAGTTACTCCCAGAGCAATCAGCCCCAGCATTTT. Amino acid sequence: CASSYSQSNQPQHF. V and J are TRBV6-6 and TRBJ1-5; D gene uncertain. CDR3 size: 14 residues. Looked up from germline, CDR1 is MNHNY and CDR2 is SVGAGI (reference sequence). The V and J ends lost 0 bases and 1 base respectively, with 4 bases between them.